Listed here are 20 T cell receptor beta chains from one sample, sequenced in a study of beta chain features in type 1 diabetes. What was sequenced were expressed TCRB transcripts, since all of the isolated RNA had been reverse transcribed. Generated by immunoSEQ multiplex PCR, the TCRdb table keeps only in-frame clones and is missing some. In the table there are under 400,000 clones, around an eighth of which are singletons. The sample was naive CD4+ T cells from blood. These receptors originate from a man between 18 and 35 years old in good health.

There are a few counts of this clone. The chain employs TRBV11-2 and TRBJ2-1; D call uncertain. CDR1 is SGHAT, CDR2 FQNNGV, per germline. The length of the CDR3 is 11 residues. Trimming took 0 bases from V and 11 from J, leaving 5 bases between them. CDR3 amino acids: CASSLEEKQFF. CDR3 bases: TGTGCCAGCAGCTTAGAAGAGAAGCAGTTCTTC.

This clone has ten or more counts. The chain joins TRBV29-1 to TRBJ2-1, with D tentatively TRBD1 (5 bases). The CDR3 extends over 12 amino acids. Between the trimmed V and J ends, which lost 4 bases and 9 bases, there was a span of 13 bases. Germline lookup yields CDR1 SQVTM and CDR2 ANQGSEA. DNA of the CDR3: TGCAGCGTTGCTTCCAGGGCAAGTGAGCAGTTCTTC. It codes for CSVASRASEQFF.

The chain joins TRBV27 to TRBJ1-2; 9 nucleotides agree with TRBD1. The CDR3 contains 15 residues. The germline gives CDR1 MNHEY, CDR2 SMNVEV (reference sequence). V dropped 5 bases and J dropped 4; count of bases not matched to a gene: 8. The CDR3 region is CASSRVGQGTYGYTF. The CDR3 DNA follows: TGTGCCAGCAGTCGGGTCGGACAGGGGACCTATGGCTACACCTTC.

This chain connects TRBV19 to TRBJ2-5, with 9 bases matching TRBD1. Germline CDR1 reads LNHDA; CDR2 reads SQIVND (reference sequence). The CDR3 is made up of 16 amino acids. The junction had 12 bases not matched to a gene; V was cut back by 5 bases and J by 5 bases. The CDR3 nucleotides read TGTGCCAGTAGTGCCGAGCCGGGACAGGGTGGCGAGACCCAGTACTTC. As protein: CASSAEPGQGGETQYF. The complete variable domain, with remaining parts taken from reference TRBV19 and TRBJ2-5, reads DGGITQSPKYLFRKEGQNVTLSCEQNLNHDAMYWYRQDPGQGLRLIYYSQIVNDFQKGDIAEGYSVSREKKESFPLTVTSAQKNPTAFYLCASSAEPGQGGETQYFGPGTRLLVL.

The DNA of the CDR3 is TGTGCCAGCTCACCACGATCCGGGGTATCCACTGAAGCTTTCTTT. This codes for CASSPRSGVSTEAFF. This chain joins TRBV18 and TRBJ1-1, with D unresolved. This CDR3 contains 15 residues. Germline assignment: CDR1 KGHSH and CDR2 LQKENI. Trimming pared 1 base from V and 4 bases from J, leaving 13 bases between.

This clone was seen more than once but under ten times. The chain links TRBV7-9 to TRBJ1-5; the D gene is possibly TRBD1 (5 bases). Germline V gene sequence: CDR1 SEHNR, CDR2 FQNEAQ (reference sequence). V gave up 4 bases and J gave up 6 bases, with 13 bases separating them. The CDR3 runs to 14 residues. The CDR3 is CASSSTVSGQPQHF. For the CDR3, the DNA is TGTGCCAGCAGCTCGACAGTTTCGGGTCAGCCCCAGCATTTT.

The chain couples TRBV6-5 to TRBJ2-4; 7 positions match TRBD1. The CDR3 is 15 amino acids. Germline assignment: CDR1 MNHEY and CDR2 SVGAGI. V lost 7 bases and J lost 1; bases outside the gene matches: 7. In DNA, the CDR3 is TGTGCCAGCACCCCGACAGGGCTTGCCAAAAACATTCAGTACTTC. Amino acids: CASTPTGLAKNIQYF.

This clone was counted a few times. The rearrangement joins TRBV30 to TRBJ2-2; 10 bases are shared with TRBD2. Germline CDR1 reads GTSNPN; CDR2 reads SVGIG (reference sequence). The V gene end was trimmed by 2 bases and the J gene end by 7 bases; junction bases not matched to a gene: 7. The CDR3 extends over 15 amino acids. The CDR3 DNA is TGTGCCTGGAGTATAGCGGGGGGCCAGGGCGGGGAGCTGTTTTTT. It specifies CAWSIAGGQGGELFF. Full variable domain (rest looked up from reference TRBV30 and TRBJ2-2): SQTIHQWPATLVQPVGSPLSLECTVEGTSNPNLYWYRQAAGRGLQLLFYSVGIGQISSEVPQNLSASRPQDRQFILSSKKLLLSDSGFYLCAWSIAGGQGGELFFGEGSRLTVL.

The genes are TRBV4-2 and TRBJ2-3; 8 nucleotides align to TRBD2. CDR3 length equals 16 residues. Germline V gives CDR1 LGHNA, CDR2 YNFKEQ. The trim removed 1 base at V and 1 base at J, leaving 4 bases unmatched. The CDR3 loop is CASSQVGRAGTDTQYF. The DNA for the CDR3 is TGTGCCAGCAGCCAAGTCGGGAGGGCGGGCACAGATACGCAGTATTTT.

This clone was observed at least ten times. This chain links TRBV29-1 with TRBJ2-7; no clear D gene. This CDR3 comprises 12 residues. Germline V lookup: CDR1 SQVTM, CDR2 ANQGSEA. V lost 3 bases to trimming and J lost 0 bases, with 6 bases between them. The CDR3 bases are TGCAGCGTTGATAACGGCTCCTACGAGCAGTACTTC. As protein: CSVDNGSYEQYF.

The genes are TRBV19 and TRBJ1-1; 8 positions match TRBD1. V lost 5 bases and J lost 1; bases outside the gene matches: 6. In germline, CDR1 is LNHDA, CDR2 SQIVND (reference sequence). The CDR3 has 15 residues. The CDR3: CASSLRQGPNTEAFF. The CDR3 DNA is TGTGCCAGTAGTTTAAGACAGGGGCCGAACACTGAAGCTTTCTTT.

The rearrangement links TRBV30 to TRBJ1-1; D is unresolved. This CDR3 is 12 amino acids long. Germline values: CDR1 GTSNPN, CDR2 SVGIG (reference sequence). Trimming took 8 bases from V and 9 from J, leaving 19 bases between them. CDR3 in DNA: TGTGCCCGAATCTCACAGAGTTCTAAAGCTTTCTTT. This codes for CARISQSSKAFF.

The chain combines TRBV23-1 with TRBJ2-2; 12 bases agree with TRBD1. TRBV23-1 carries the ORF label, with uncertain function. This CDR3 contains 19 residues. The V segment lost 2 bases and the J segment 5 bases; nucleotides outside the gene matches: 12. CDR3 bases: TGCGCCAGCAGTCAACCCTGCACGCCGGGACAGGGGGCTACCGGGGAGCTGTTTTTT. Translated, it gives CASSQPCTPGQGATGELFF.

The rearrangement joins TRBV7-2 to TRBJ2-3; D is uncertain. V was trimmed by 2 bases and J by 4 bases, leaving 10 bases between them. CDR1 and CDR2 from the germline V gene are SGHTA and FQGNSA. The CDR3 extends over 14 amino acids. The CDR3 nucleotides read TGTGCCAGCAGCTTACCAGTGTTTTCAGATACGCAGTATTTT. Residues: CASSLPVFSDTQYF.

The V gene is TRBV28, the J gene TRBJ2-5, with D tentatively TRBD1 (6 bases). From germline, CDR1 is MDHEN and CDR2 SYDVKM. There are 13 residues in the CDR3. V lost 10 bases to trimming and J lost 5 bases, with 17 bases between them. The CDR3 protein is CATLRGGQETQYF. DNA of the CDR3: TGTGCCACTCTTCGAGGGGGTCAGGAGACCCAGTACTTC.

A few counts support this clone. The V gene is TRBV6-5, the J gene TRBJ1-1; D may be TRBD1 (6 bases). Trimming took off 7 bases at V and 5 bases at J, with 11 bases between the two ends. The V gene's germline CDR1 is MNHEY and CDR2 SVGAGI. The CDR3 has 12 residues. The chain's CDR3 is CASKGRGTEAFF. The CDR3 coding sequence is TGTGCCAGCAAAGGCAGGGGAACTGAAGCTTTCTTT.

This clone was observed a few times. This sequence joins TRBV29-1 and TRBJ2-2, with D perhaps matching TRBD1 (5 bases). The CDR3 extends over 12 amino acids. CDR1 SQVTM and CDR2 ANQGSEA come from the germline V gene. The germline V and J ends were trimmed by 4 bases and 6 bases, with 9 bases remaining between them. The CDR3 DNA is TGCAGCGTTGTGGTAGGGGCCGGGGAGCTGTTTTTT. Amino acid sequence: CSVVVGAGELFF.

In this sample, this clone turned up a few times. CDR3 region: CATSRSGTDNSPLHF. CDR3 in DNA: TGTGCCACCAGCAGATCCGGGACAGATAATTCACCCCTCCACTTT. J is TRBJ1-6 and V is TRBV15; 7 bases are a match to TRBD1. In germline, CDR1 is LNHNV, CDR2 YYDKDF (reference sequence). V was clipped by 2 bases and J by 5 bases; unmatched bases: 3. The length of the CDR3 is 15 residues.

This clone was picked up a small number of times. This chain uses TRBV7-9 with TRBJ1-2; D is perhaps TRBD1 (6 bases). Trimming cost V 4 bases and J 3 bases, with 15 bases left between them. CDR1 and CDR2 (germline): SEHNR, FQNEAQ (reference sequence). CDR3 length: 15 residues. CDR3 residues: CASSSARTEDYGYTF. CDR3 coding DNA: TGTGCCAGCAGCTCAGCAAGGACAGAGGACTATGGCTACACCTTC.

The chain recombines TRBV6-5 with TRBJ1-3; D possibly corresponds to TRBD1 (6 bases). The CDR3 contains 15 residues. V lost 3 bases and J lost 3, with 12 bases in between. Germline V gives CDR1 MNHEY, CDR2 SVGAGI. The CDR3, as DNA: TGTGCCAGCAGTTATGGACAGTTCTTTGGAAACACCATATATTTT. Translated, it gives CASSYGQFFGNTIYF.